This T cell receptor (beta chain) was obtained from a study of cytomegalovirus exposure and HLA in healthy donors. Study results and limitations: The majority of TCR sequences were rare, yet some public TCRs appeared in many donors. The listing of roughly 160 TCR beta chains classed them as cytomegalovirus-associated.

PCR primers comprised 60 Vbeta and 13 Jbeta primers. Only in-frame clones appear in the TCRdb table, and some are missing; sequencing was by immunoSEQ multiplex PCR. Of approximately 210,000 clones detected, 82% appear once; the ten largest clones hold roughly 6%. V shed 2 bases and J shed 2 bases, with 4 bases lying between them. The germline gives CDR1 MNHEY, CDR2 SVGAGI. There are 13 residues in the CDR3. A remark on this clone: Its target is not known. Distinct nucleotide sequences in the sample also encode this CDR3.

Each donor was nominally healthy when sampled (though unrecorded immune exposures were likely). The receptor comes from a man aged 40-49 years in good health and CMV-seropositive. V gene TRBV6-5 combines with J gene TRBJ1-5, with unresolved D. The sequenced sample was PBMCs. The CDR3 spells CASSYTGNQPQHF. For the CDR3, the DNA is TGTGCCAGCAGTTACACAGGCAATCAGCCCCAGCATTTT.